This T cell receptor beta chain was obtained from a study of beta chain features in type 1 diabetes. This clone was observed at least ten times. Its antigen is undetermined. Isolated RNA was reverse transcribed in full, so expressed TCRB transcripts were sequenced. Clones were read by immunoSEQ multiplex PCR, and TCRdb kept only the in-frame ones, dropping some. The sample carries around 320,000 clones, approximately 15% recorded once. Findings and limits, study-wide: The study found fewer insertions and more deletions at VDJ junctions in type 1 diabetes patients.

V was trimmed by 3 bases and J by 8 bases, leaving 19 bases between them. The CDR3 consists of 14 residues. Germline V gives CDR1 GTSNPN, CDR2 SVGIG (reference sequence). The source material was central memory CD4+ T cells from blood. The origin of this receptor is a man in his thirties or forties in good health. The chain carries TRBV30 and TRBJ1-2; D may be TRBD1 (5 bases). CDR3 loop: CAWSGQRGIVGYTF. CDR3 in DNA: TGTGCCTGGAGCGGGCAGCGGGGGATAGTGGGCTACACCTTC.